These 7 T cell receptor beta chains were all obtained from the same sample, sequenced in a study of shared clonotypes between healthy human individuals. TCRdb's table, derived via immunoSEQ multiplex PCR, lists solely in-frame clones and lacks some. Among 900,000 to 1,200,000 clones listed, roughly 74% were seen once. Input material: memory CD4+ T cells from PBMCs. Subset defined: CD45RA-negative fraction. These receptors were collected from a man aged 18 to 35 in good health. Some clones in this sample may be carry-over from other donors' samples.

CDR3 nucleotides: TGTGCCAGCAGCAGCCGACTAGCGGGGCTTGCCTACGAGCAGTACTTC. It yields the protein CASSSRLAGLAYEQYF. The V call is TRBV7-6, the J call TRBJ2-7; 11 positions agree with TRBD2. The junction had 8 bases not matched to a gene; V was cut back by 5 bases and J by 2 bases. The CDR3 is 16 amino acids. Germline V gene data show CDR1 as SGHVS and CDR2 as FNYEAQ.

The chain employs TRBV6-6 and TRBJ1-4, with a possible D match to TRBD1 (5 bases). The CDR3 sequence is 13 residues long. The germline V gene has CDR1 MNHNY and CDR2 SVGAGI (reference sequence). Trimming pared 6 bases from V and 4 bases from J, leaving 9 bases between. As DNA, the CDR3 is TGTGCCAGCAGAGGGGACCATAATGAAAAACTGTTTTTT. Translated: CASRGDHNEKLFF.

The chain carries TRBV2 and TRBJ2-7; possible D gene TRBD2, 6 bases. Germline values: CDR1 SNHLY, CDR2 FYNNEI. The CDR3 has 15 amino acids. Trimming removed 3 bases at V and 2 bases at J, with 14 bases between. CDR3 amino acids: CASSDTREWTYEQYF. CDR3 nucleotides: TGTGCCAGCAGTGATACACGGGAGTGGACCTACGAGCAGTACTTC. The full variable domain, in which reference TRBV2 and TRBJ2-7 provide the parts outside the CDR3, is EPEVTQTPSHQVTQMGQEVILRCVPISNHLYFYWYRQILGQKVEFLVSFYNNEISEKSEIFDDQFSVERPDGSNFTLKIRSTKLEDSAMYFCASSDTREWTYEQYFGPGTRLTVT.

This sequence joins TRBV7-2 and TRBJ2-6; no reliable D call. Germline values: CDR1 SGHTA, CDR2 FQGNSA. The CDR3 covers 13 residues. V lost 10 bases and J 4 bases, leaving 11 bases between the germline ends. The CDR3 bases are TGTGCCACCCTGGCCGTCGGGGCCAACGTCCTGACTTTC. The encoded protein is CATLAVGANVLTF.

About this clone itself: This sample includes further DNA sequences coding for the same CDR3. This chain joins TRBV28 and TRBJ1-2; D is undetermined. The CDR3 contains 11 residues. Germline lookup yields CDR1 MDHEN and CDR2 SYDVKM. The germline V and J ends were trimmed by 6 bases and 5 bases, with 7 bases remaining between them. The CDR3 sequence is CASSTNYGYTF. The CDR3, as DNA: TGTGCCAGCAGCACGAATTATGGCTACACCTTC.

The CDR3 sequence: CASSLGDRPSYEQYF. The CDR3 nucleotides are TGCGCCAGCAGCTTGGGGGACAGGCCCTCCTACGAGCAGTACTTC. This rearrangement joins TRBV5-1 to TRBJ2-7; 8 bases are shared with TRBD1. The CDR3 has 15 amino acids. V gave up 0 bases and J gave up 0 bases; unmatched junction bases: 2. Per the germline V gene, CDR1 is SGHRS and CDR2 is YFSETQ.

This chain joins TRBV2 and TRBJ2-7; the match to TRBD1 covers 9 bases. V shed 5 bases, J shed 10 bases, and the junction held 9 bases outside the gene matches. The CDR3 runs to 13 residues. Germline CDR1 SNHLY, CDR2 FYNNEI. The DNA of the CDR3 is TGTGCCAGCAGTCGAACTACAGGGGGCCTTCAGTACTTC. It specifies CASSRTTGGLQYF.